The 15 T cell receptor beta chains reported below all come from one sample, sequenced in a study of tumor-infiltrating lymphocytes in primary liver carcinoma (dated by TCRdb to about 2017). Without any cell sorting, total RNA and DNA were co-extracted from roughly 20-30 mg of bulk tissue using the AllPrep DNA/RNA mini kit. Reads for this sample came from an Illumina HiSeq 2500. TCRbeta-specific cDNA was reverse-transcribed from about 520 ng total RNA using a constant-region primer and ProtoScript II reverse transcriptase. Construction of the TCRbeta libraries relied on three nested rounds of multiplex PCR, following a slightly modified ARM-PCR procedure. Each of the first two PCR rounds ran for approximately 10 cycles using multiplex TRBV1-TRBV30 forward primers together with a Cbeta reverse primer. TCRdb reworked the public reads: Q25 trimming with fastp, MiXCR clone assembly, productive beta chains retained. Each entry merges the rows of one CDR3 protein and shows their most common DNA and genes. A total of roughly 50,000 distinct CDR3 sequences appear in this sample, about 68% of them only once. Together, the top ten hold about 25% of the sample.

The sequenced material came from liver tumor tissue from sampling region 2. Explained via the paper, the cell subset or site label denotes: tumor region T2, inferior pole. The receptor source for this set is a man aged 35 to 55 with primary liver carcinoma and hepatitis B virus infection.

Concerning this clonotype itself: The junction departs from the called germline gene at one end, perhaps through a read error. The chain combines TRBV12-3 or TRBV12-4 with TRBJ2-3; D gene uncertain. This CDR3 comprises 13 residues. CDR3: CASTLLSADAQYF. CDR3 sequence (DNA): TGTGCCAGCACTTTACTCTCGGCAGATGCGCAGTATTTT.

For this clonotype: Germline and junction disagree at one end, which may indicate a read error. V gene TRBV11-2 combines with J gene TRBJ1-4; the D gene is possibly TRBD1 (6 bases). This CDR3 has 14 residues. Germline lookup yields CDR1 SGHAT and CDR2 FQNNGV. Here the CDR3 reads CANSLEVGGEKLFF. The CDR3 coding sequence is TGTGCCAACAGCTTAGAGGTCGGGGGCGAAAAACTGTTTTTT.

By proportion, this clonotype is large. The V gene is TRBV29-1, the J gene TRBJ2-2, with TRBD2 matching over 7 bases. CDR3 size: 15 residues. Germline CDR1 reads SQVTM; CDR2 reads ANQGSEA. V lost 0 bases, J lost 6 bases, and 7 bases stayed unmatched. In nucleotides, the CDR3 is TGCAGCGTTGAAGACGCCGCGGGAGCCCCCGGGGAGCTGTTTTTT. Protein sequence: CSVEDAAGAPGELFF.

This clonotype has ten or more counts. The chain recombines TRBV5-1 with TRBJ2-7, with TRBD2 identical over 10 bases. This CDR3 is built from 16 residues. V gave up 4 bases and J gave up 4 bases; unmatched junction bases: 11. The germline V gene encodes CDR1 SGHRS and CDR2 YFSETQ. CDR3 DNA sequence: TGCGCCAGCAGCCCTAGGACTAGCGGTCAACGTTACGAGCAGTACTTC. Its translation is CASSPRTSGQRYEQYF.

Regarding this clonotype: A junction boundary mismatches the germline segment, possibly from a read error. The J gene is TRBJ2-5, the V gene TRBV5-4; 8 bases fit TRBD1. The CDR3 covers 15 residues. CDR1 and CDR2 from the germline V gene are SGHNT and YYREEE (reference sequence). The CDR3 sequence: CASSLTGGLGEIQYF. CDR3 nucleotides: TGTGCCAGCAGCTTGACAGGGGGGCTAGGGGAGATCCAGTACTTC.

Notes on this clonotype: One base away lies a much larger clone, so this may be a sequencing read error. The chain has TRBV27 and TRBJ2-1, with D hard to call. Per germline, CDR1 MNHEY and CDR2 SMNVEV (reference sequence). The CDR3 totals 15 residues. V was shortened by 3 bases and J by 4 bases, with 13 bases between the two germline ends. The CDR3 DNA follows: TGTGCCAGCAGTTTGGGGTATTGCGAATACAATGAGCAGTTCTTC. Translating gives CASSLGYCEYNEQFF.

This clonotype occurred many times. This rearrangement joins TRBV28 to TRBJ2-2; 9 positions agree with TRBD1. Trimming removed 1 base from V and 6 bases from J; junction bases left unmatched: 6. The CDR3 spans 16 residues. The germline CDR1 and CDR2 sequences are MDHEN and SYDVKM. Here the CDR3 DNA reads TGTGCCAGCAGTTTATCCTCGACAGGGGGTGCCGGGGAGCTGTTTTTT. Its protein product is CASSLSSTGGAGELFF.

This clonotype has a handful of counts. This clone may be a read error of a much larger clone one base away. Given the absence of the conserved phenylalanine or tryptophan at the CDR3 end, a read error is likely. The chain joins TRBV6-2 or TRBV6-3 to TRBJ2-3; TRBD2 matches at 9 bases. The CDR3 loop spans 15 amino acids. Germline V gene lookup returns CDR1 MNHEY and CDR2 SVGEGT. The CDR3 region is CASSPGTSSTDMQYL. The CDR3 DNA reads TGTGCCAGCAGTCCCGGGACTAGCAGCACAGATATGCAGTATTTG.

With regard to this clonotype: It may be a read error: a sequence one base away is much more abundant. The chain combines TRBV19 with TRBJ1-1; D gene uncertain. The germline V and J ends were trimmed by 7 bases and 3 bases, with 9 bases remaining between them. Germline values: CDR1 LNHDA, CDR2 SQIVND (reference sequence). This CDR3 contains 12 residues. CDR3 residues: CASIHGYTEAFF. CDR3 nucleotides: TGTGCCAGTATCCATGGCTACACTGAAGCTTTCTTT.

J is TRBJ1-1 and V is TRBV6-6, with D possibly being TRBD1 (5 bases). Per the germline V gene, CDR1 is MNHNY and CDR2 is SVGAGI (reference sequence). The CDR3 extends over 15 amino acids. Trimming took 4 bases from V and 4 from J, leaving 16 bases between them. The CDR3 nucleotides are TGTGCCAGCAGTTGCCTCGGACGGGGCGGCACTGAAGCTTTCTTT. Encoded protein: CASSCLGRGGTEAFF.

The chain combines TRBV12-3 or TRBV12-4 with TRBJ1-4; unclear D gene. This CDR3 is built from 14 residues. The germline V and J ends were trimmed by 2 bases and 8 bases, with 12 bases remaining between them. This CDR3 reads CASSLQKYSEKLFF. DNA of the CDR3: TGTGCCAGCAGTTTACAGAAGTATTCGGAAAAACTGTTTTTT.

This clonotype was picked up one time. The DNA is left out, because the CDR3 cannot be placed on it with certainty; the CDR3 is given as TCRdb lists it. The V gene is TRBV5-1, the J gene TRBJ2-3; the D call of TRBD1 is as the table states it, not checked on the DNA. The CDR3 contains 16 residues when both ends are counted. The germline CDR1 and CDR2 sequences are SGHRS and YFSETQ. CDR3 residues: CASSLGHRGVRIRSIF.

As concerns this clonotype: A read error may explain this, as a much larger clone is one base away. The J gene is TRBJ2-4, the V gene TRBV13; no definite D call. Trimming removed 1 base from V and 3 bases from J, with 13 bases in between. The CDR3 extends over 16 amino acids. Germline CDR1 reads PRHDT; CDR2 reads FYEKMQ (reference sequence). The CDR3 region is CASSLVMGIGKNIQYF. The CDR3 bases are TGTGCCAGCAGCTTAGTCATGGGGATAGGCAAAAACATTCAGTACTTC.

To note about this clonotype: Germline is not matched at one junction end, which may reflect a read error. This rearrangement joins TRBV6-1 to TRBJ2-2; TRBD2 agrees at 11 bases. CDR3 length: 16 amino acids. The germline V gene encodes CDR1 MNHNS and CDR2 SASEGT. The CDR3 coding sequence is TGTGCCAGCAGGAAATTAGCGGGAGGGGGCACCGGGGAGCTGTTATTT. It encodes CASRKLAGGGTGELLF.

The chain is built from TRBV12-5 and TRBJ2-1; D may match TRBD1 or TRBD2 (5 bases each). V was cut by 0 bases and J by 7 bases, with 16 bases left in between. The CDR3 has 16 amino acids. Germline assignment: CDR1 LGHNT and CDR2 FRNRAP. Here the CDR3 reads CASGLVLVGEGNEQFF. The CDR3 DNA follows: TGTGCTAGTGGTTTGGTATTAGTGGGAGAGGGGAATGAGCAGTTCTTC.